This TCR beta chain was recorded in a study of blood T cells in healthy people across ages (dated by TCRdb to between 2015 and 2016). A note on the overall study: In model experiments, roughly one uniquely barcoded TCR beta cDNA molecule per two T cells was captured by template switching. To avoid experimental bias, donors of different ages were randomly spread across the sequencing lanes. For two donors (one aged 18 to 29 and one aged 80 or older), the study analyzed two additional independent replicas of 1 million unique cDNA reads from the same blood draw. The donors were split into four age groups: young (average 16 years), middle-aged (roughly 39), aged (approximately 60) and long-lived (about 74). To track age-related changes in TCR beta repertoire diversity, the study relied on deep sequencing normalized with unique cDNA molecular identifiers. The study at large found these results: The CMV infection status of donors was not known, potentially confounding age-related changes in expanded clonotypes. A strong correlation was found between observed TCR beta diversity and the percentage of naive T cells measured by flow cytometry. Compared with the aged group, the long-lived group had more naive CD4+ T cells, fewer expanded clones and increased TCR diversity, a pattern suggesting age selection. Since profiling was done on bulk unsorted PBMCs, naive and antigen-experienced compartments could not be conclusively compared. Estimates of total diversity based on one million sequenced T cells were regarded as lower bounds and as underestimates. As age increased, observed TCR beta diversity per million T cells dropped in a roughly linear way, and a significant reduction was already evident by age 40.

The roughly 39 donors, aged 6 to 90 years, were systemically healthy Caucasian individuals from Russia. Each donor gave around 9.8 milliliters of peripheral blood, collected into EDTA-treated Vacutainer tubes. Ficoll-Paque density-gradient centrifugation was used to isolate PBMCs, with at least 6.5 million per sample. Total RNA was extracted from PBMCs with Trizol reagent, with at least 6 micrograms obtained per sample. For every donor, flow cytometry on a PBMC aliquot measured the percentage of naive CD45RAhigh/CD27high T cells. The germline V end is reduced by 0 bases and the J end by 6 bases; junction bases left unmatched: 4. The germline V gene (reference sequence) supplies CDR1 MNHNY and CDR2 SVGAGI. The cysteine opens and the phenylalanine closes a CDR3 of 16 amino acids. Of the read, only the CDR3 DNA is kept; its 48 bases are in frame from base 1. Library preparation was by 5' RACE. The data were produced on an Illumina HiSeq 2500. A second roughly 7 to 11 cycle PCR used a sample-barcoded 5' primer and a J-beta primer mix. A template-switch 5' adaptor carrying 12 random nucleotides introduced a unique molecular identifier onto each TCR beta cDNA molecule. Each sample yielded at least 2.5 million CDR3-containing paired-end reads. First-strand cDNA was synthesized from all RNA with the Mint cDNA synthesis kit, primed by a TRBC-specific oligonucleotide. Following uracil-DNA glycosylase treatment, all cDNA underwent a first 18-cycle PCR with the universal primers M1SS and BC2_uni_R. As for the authors' bioinformatics: For normalization, 1 million high-quality reads were randomly selected from each sample, with every read carrying a distinct molecular identifier. Instead of being binned into consensus sequences, reads that shared molecular identifiers were thrown out. CDR3 identification, clonotype clustering and error correction used MiTCR with a Q25 quality threshold and the strictest error-elimination algorithm. A nonparametric unseen species model with Euler transformation was used to estimate a lower bound on total TCR beta diversity. TCRdb reprocessed the public reads (quality trimming at Q25 with fastp, clone calling with MiXCR) and kept in-frame beta chains. Every CDR3 protein is listed once, alongside the most common genes and DNA of its rows. These V and J calls are TCRdb output, not the study's own analysis. The sample table shows 650,000 to 950,000 distinct CDR3 sequences, and approximately 48% are seen once. Jointly, the top ten make up nearly 20% of the sample.

This clonotype has more than one count but fewer than ten. It has no known antigen specificity. No clone much larger than this one lies a single base away; base qualities are absent. The sequenced sample was blood. Here the chain combines TRBV6-6 and TRBJ2-1, with 11 middle bases fitting TRBD2. The source is a man aged 60 to 69 in good health. The CDR3 loop reads CASSYSSGLAVNEQFF. The DNA sequence is as follows: TGTGCCAGCAGTTACTCGTCGGGACTAGCGGTCAATGAGCAGTTCTTC.